This T cell receptor beta chain was captured by sequencing in a study of glioma-infiltrating T cells after dendritic cell vaccination. Turning to the study itself: The vaccine used monocyte-derived dendritic cells pulsed overnight with autologous tumor lysate.

Study-level results: Patients with more pretreatment TILs had longer time to progression and survival. TCR clonality showed no direct relationship with survival.

As for time point: after dendritic cell vaccination, including at tumor progression/relapse. Germline V gene lookup returns CDR1 SGHDN and CDR2 FVKESK. The CDR3 sequence is 16 residues long. Trimming stripped 2 bases from V and 3 bases from J, with 13 bases between. Concerning this clone itself: Its antigen is unidentified.

TCRB CDR3 was amplified from 2 ug genomic DNA or less. The protocol was immunoSEQ multiplex PCR, while the TCRdb copy is restricted to in-frame clones and leaves out a portion. The data contain 45,000 to 60,000 clones, around 85% of them singletons. The V and J genes are TRBV14 and TRBJ2-2; D uncertain. The sequencing here drew on blood, taken after dendritic cell vaccination. This TCR derives from a human donor with glioblastoma. CDR3: CASSQSYADDTGELFF. CDR3 bases: TGTGCCAGCAGCCAATCTTACGCGGATGACACCGGGGAGCTGTTTTTT. The whole variable domain, remainder taken from reference TRBV14 and TRBJ2-2, is EAGVTQFPSHSVIEKGQTVTLRCDPISGHDNLYWYRRVMGKEIKFLLHFVKESKQDESGMPNNRFLAERTGGTYSTLKVQPAELEDSGVYFCASSQSYADDTGELFFGEGSRLTVL.